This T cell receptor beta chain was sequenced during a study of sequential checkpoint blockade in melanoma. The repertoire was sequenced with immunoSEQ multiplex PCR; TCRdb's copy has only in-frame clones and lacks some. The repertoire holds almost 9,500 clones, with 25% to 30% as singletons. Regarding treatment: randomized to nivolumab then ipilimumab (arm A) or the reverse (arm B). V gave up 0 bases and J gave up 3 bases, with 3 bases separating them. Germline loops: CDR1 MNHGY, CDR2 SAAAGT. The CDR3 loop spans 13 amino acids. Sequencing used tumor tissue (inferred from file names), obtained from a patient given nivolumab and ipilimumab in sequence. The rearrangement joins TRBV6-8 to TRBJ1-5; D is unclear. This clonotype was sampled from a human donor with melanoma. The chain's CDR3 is CASSYSNNQPQHF. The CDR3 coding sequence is TGTGCCAGCAGTTACTCGAACAATCAGCCCCAGCATTTT.